This TCR beta chain was obtained from a study of T cells in Graves' hyperthyroidism and ophthalmopathy. The CDR3 sequence is 15 residues long. Per the germline V gene, CDR1 is MNHEY and CDR2 is SMNVEV (reference sequence). Trimming stripped 5 bases from V and 2 bases from J, with 14 bases between. The table lists this clonotype with a few counts. Amplification of TCR beta CDR3 regions used RNA as the template. With the HTBI primer set, the TCR CDR3 went through a first round of RT-PCR. One entry per CDR3 protein results from TCRdb running MiXCR on the multiplex PCR reads. The data contain some 560,000 distinct CDR3 sequences, about a sixth of them seen just once; the ten biggest clones take up around 7.5%.

The chain has TRBV27 and TRBJ2-3, with a weak D call TRBD2 (7 bases). The clonotype comes from a woman between 25 and 40 years old with Graves' hyperthyroidism. The material sequenced was blood. CDR3 region: CASSPTGGLTDTQYF. CDR3 DNA: TGTGCCAGCAGTCCAACCGGGGGGCTCACAGATACGCAGTATTTT.